This T cell receptor beta chain emerged from a study of cytomegalovirus exposure and HLA in healthy donors. In regard to this clone: Its antigen is undetermined.

Some clones are missing from TCRdb's copy, which holds only in-frame ones; the method was immunoSEQ multiplex PCR. The sample holds over 120,000 clones, approximately 92% seen once. Findings and limits, study-wide: It was approximately 160 TCR beta chains that were listed as cytomegalovirus-associated.

This TCR was sampled from a woman aged 18-29 years in good health and CMV-seropositive. The sequenced sample consisted of PBMCs.

The CDR3 DNA reads as TGTGCCAGCAGTCCCTTAGACAGGGTTTCCACAGATACGCAGTATTTT. Its translation is CASSPLDRVSTDTQYF. The chain joins TRBV27 to TRBJ2-3; TRBD1 matches at 7 bases. This CDR3 region has 16 residues. With V trimmed by 5 bases and J by 2 bases, 10 bases remained unmatched. Germline V lookup: CDR1 MNHEY, CDR2 SMNVEV (reference sequence).